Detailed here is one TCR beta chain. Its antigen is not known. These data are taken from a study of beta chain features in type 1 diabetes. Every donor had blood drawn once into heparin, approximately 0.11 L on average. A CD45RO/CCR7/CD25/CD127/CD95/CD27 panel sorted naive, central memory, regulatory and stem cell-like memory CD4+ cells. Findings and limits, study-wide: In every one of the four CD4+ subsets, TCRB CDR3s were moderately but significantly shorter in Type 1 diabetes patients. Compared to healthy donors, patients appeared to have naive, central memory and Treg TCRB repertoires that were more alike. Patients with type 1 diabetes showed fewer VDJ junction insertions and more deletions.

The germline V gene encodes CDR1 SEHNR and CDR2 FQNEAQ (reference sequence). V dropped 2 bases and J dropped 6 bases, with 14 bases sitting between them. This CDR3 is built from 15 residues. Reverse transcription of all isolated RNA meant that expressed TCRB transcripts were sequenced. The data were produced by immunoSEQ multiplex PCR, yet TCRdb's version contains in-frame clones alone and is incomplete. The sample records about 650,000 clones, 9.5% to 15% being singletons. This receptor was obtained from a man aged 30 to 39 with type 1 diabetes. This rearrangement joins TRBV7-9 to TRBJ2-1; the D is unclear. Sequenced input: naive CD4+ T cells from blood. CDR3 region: CASSLTGRVGNEQFF. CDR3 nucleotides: TGTGCCAGCAGCTTAACTGGCCGGGTGGGCAATGAGCAGTTCTTC.